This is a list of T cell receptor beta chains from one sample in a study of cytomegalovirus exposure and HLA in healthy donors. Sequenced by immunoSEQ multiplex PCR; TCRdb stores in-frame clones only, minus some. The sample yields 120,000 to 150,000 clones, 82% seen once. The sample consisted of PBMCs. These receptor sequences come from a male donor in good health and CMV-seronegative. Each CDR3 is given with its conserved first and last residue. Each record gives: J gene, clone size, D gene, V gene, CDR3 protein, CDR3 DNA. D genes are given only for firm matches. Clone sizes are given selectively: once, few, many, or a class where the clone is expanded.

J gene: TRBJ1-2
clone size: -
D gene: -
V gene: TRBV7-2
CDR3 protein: CASSPWGANYGYTF
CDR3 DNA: TGTGCCAGCAGCCCCTGGGGAGCTAACTATGGCTACACCTTC

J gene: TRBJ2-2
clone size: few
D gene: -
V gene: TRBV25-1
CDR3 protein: CASSDLLNTGELFF
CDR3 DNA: TGTGCCAGCAGTGACCTCCTCAACACCGGGGAGCTGTTTTTT

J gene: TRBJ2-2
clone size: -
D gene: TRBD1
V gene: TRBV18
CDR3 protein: CASSPPRQGTNTGELFF
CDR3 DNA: TGTGCCAGCTCACCGCCCCGACAGGGGACGAACACCGGGGAGCTGTTTTTT

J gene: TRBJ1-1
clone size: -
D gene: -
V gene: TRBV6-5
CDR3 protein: CASGHGEGNTEAFF
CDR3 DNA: TGTGCCAGCGGGCACGGGGAGGGGAACACTGAAGCTTTCTTT

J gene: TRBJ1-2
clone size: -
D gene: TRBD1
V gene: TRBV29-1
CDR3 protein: CSARDSSYGYTF
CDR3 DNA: TGCAGCGCGCGGGACAGCTCCTATGGCTACACCTTC

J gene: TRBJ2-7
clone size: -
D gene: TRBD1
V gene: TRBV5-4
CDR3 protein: CASSPGQYEQYF
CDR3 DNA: TGTGCCAGCAGCCCGGGACAGTACGAGCAGTACTTC

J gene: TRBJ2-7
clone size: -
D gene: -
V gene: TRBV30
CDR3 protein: CAWSVSLITIVHEQYF
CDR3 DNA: TGTGCCTGGAGTGTATCCCTAATAACTATAGTCCACGAGCAGTACTTC

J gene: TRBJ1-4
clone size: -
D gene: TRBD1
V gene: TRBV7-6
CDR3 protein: CASSLGQEEKLFF
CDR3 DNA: TGTGCCAGCAGCTTGGGACAGGAAGAAAAACTGTTTTTT

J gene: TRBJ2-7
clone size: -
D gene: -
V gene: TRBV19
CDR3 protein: CASSTRGVYEQYF
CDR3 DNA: TGTGCCAGTAGTACACGTGGAGTCTACGAGCAGTACTTC

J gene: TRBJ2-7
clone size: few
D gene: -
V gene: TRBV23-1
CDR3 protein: CASSHRLQQPRYEQYF
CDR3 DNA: TGCGCCAGCAGTCATCGTTTACAGCAACCTCGTTACGAGCAGTACTTC

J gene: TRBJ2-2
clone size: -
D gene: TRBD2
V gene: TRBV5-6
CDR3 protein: CASSLASSGRNTGELFF
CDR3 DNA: TGTGCCAGCAGCTTGGCCTCTAGCGGGAGGAACACCGGGGAGCTGTTTTTT

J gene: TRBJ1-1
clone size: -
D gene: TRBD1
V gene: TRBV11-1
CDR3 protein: CASSQEGALNTEAFF
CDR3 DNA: TGTGCCAGCAGCCAAGAGGGGGCCCTAAACACTGAAGCTTTCTTT

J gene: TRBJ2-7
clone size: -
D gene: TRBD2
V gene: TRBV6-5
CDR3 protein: CASGFSSGGNEQYF
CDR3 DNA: TGTGCCAGCGGTTTCTCTAGCGGGGGAAACGAGCAGTACTTC

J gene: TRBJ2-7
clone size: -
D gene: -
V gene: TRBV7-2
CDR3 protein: CASSPSIYEQYF
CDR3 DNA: TGTGCCAGCAGCCCGAGCATCTACGAGCAGTACTTC

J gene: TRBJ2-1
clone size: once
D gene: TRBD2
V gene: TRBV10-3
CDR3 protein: CAISFSGRAENEQFF
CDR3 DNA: TGTGCCATCAGTTTTAGCGGGAGGGCCGAGAATGAGCAGTTCTTC

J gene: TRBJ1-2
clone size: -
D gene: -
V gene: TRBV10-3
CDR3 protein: CAISGDSNYGYTF
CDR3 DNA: TGTGCCATCAGTGGGGACTCCAACTATGGCTACACCTTC

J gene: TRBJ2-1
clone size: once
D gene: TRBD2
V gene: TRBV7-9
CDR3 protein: CSSSLTYGLAGVTEQFF
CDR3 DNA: TGTTCCAGCAGCTTAACGTACGGGCTAGCGGGAGTTACTGAGCAGTTCTTC

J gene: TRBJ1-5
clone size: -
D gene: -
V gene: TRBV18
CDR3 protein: CASSQGQYSNQPQHF
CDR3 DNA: TGTGCCAGCTCACAAGGACAGTATAGCAATCAGCCCCAGCATTTT

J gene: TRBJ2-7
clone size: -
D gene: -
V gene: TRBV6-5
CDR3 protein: CASSYGRSSYEQYF
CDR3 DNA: TGTGCCAGCAGTTACGGGAGGAGCTCCTACGAGCAGTACTTC

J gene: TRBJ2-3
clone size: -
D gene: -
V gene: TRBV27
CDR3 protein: CASSFLSSDTQYF
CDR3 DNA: TGTGCCAGCAGTTTTTTATCTTCGGATACGCAGTATTTT

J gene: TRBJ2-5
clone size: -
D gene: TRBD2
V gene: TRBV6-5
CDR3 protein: CASSPSGGLENHNF
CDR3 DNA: TGTGCCAGCAGTCCGAGCGGGGGCCTTGAAAACCACAACTTC

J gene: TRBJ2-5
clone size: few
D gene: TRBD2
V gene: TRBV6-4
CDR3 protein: CASSETSGGQETQYF
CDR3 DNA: TGTGCCAGCAGTGAGACTAGCGGGGGACAAGAGACCCAGTACTTC

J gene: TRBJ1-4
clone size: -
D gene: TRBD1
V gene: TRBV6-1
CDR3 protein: CASTREGQGNEKLFF
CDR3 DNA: TGTGCCAGCACCCGAGAGGGACAGGGAAACGAAAAACTGTTTTTT

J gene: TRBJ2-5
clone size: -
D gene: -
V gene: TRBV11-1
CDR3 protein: CASSLRERETQYF
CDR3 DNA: TGTGCCAGCAGCTTAAGGGAGAGGGAGACCCAGTACTTC

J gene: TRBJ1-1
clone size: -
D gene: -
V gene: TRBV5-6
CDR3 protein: CASSLKFRGRAEAFF
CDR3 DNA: TGTGCCAGCAGCTTGAAATTCAGGGGTCGGGCTGAAGCTTTCTTT

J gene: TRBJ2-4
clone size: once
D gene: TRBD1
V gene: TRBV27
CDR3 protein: CASSFGTGDSIQYF
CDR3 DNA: TGTGCCAGCAGTTTCGGGACAGGGGATAGCATTCAGTACTTC

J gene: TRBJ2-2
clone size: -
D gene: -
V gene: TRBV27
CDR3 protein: CASSFRGGNTGELFF
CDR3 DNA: TGTGCCAGCAGCTTCAGGGGCGGCAACACCGGGGAGCTGTTTTTT

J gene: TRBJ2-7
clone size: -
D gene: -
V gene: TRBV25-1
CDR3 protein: CASSESPVPYEQYF
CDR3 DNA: TGTGCCAGCAGTGAATCACCAGTTCCCTACGAGCAGTACTTC

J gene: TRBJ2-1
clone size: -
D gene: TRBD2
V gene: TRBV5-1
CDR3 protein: CASHLTSGTYNEQFF
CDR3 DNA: TGCGCCAGCCATTTGACTAGCGGCACCTACAATGAGCAGTTCTTC

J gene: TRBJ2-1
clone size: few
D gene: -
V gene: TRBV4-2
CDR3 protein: CASSPADIYEQFF
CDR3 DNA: TGTGCCAGCAGCCCAGCTGACATATACGAGCAGTTCTTC

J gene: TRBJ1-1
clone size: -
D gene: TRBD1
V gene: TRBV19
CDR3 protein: CASSVGQGENTEAFF
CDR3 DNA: TGTGCCAGTAGTGTTGGACAGGGTGAGAACACTGAAGCTTTCTTT

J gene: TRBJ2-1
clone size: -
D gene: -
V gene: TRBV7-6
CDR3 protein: CASSLEGQYNEQFF
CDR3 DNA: TGTGCCAGCAGCTTAGAAGGACAATACAATGAGCAGTTCTTC

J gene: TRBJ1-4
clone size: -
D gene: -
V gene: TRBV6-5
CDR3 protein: CASSSNEKLFF
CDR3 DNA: TGTGCCAGCAGTTCAAATGAAAAACTGTTTTTT

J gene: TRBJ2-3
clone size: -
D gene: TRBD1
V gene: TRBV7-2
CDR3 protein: CASSYYRGSTDTQYF
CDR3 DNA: TGTGCCAGCAGCTACTACAGGGGGTCCACAGATACGCAGTATTTT

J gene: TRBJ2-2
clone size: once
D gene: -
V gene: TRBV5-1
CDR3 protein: CASSLDPGETGELFF
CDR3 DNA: TGCGCCAGCAGCTTGGATCCGGGAGAAACCGGGGAGCTGTTTTTT

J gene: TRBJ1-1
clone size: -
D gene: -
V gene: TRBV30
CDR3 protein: CAWSPGGMNTEAFF
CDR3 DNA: TGTGCCTGGAGTCCCGGGGGGATGAACACTGAAGCTTTCTTT

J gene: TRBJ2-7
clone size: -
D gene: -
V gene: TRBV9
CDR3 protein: CASSVDGGEQYF
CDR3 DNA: TGTGCCAGCAGCGTAGATGGAGGTGAGCAGTACTTC

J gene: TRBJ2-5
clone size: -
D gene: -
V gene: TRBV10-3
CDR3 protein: CAISESLAEETQYF
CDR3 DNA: TGTGCCATCAGTGAGTCGCTAGCTGAAGAGACCCAGTACTTC

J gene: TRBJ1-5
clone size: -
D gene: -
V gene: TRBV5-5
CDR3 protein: CASSGGVSHSNQPQHF
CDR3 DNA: TGTGCCAGCAGCGGGGGCGTATCCCATAGCAATCAGCCCCAGCATTTT

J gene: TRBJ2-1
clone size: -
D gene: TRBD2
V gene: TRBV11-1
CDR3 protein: CASSSPGLERLGQFF
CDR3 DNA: TGTGCCAGCAGCTCTCCGGGACTAGAGAGGTTGGGGCAGTTCTTC

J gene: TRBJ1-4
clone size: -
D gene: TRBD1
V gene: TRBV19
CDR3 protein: CASKRGQREKLFF
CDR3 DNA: TGTGCCAGTAAGAGGGGGCAACGTGAAAAACTGTTTTTT

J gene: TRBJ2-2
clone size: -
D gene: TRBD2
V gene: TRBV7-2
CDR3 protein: CASSQTSGNTGELFF
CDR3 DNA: TGTGCCAGCAGCCAGACTAGCGGGAACACCGGGGAGCTGTTTTTT

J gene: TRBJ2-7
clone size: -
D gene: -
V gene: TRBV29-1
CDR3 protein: CSVVETSSEQYF
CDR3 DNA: TGCAGCGTTGTTGAGACTTCTAGCGAGCAGTACTTC

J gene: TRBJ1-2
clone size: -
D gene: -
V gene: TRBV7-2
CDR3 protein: CASSWLNYGYTF
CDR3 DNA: TGTGCCAGCAGCTGGCTTAACTATGGCTACACCTTC

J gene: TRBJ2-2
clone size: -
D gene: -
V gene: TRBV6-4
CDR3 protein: CASSDSADSGELFF
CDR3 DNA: TGTGCCAGCAGTGACTCGGCGGATTCCGGGGAGCTGTTTTTT

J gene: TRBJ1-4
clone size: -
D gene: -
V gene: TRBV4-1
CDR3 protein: CASSHWTANEKLFF
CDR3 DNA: TGCGCCAGCAGCCACTGGACAGCGAATGAAAAACTGTTTTTT

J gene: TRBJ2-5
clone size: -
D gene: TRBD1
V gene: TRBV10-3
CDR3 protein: CASQDDYRGAQYF
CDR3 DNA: TGTGCCTCACAGGACGACTACAGGGGGGCCCAGTACTTC

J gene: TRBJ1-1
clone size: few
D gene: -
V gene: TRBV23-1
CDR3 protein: CASSQLGRPEAFF
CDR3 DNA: TGCGCCAGCAGTCAGTTAGGGAGGCCTGAAGCTTTCTTT

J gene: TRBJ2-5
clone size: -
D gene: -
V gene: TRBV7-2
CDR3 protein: CASSLGPSVGTQYF
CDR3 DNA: TGTGCCAGCAGCTTAGGTCCTAGCGTGGGGACCCAGTACTTC

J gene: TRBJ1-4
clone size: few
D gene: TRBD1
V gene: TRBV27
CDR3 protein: CASSFWAGGNNEKLFF
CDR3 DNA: TGTGCCAGCAGTTTTTGGGCAGGGGGGAATAATGAAAAACTGTTTTTT

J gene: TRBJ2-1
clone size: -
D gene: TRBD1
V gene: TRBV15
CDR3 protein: CATSADRGLYEQFF
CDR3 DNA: TGTGCCACCAGCGCCGACAGGGGGCTGTATGAGCAGTTCTTC

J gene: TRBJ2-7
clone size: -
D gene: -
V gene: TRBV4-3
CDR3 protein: CASSQGAGVSYEQYF
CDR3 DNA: TGCGCCAGCAGCCAAGGGGCAGGGGTCTCCTACGAGCAGTACTTC

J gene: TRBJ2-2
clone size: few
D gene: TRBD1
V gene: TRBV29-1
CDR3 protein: CSAKPDRGDTGELFF
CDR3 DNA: TGCAGCGCCAAACCCGACAGGGGAGACACCGGGGAGCTGTTTTTT

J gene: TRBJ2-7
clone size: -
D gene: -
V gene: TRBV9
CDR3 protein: CASSVGGGTYEQYF
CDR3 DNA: TGTGCCAGCAGCGTGGGTGGGGGGACCTACGAGCAGTACTTC

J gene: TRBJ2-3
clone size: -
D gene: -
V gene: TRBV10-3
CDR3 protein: CAIRRALLRDTDTQYF
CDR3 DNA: TGTGCCATCAGGCGGGCCCTCCTTCGGGACACAGATACGCAGTATTTT

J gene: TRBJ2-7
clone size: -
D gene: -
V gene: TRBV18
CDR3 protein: CASSFGQTDPYEQYF
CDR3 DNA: TGTGCCAGCTCATTCGGACAGACCGACCCCTACGAGCAGTACTTC

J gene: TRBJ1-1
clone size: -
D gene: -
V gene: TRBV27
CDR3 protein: CASRPIRATEAFF
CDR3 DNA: TGTGCCAGCAGACCGATAAGAGCCACTGAAGCTTTCTTT

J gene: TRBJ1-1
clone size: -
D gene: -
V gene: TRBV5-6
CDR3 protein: CASSWIPGHNTEAFF
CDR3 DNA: TGTGCCAGCAGCTGGATACCGGGACATAACACTGAAGCTTTCTTT

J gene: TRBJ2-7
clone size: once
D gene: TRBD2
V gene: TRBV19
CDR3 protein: CASSPWGGSPYEQYF
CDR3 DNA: TGTGCCAGCAGCCCGTGGGGAGGGTCCCCCTACGAGCAGTACTTC